Listed here are 27 T cell receptor beta chains from one sample, sequenced in a study of graft-versus-host responses after intestinal transplantation. Their cognate antigens are unknown. Sequencing used immunoSEQ multiplex PCR; TCRdb keeps in-frame clones, though not all of them. The repertoire includes some 90,000 clones, 85% to 95% of them detected once, and roughly 0.37% sits in the top ten. Sequenced here: unstimulated CD8+ T cells sorted from spleen or lymph node cells, sampled before transplant. The source is a human donor who was the organ donor for an intestinal transplant.

The rearrangement links TRBV19 to TRBJ2-2, with D possibly matching TRBD1 (5 bases). Germline V lookup: CDR1 LNHDA, CDR2 SQIVND (reference sequence). CDR3 size: 15 residues. V was pared by 3 bases and J by 4 bases, with 12 bases between. CDR3 coding DNA: TGTGCCAGTAGTATGGGGCCGGGCCGCACCGGGGAGCTGTTTTTT. This gives the protein CASSMGPGRTGELFF.

The genes are TRBV27 and TRBJ1-1; D is unclear. The germline V gene has CDR1 MNHEY and CDR2 SMNVEV (reference sequence). Trimming stripped 2 bases from V and 4 bases from J, with 14 bases between. The CDR3 sequence is 15 residues long. The CDR3, as DNA: TGTGCCAGCAGTTTAAGCGGGGTGCCGGGCACTGAAGCTTTCTTT. Protein product: CASSLSGVPGTEAFF.

In this sample, this clone turned up a few times. The chain uses TRBV4-1 and TRBJ1-3; TRBD1 matches 8 bases. V was pared by 0 bases and J by 0 bases, with 1 base of the junction left unmatched. The CDR3 extends over 16 amino acids. CDR1 is MGHRA and CDR2 is YSYEKL in the germline V gene. The CDR3 sequence: CASSQEGQGSGNTIYF. CDR3 DNA sequence: TGCGCCAGCAGCCAAGAAGGACAGGGCTCTGGAAACACCATATATTTT.

The V gene is TRBV6-6, the J gene TRBJ2-3, with D uncertain. Germline lookup yields CDR1 MNHNY and CDR2 SVGAGI (reference sequence). V gave up 6 bases and J gave up 4 bases, with 8 bases separating them. This CDR3 comprises 12 residues. The CDR3 bases are TGTGCCAGCAGGGCCTTTGCAGATACGCAGTATTTT. Amino acids: CASRAFADTQYF.

In its sample, this clone was seen once. The V and J genes are TRBV7-2 and TRBJ2-5; 7 nucleotides line up with TRBD2. The germline CDR1 and CDR2 sequences are SGHTA and FQGNSA. The CDR3 length is 15 residues. Trimming took 3 bases from V and 2 from J; bases not matched to a gene: 6. CDR3 in amino acids: CASSFGGGYQETQYF. The CDR3 coding sequence is TGTGCCAGCAGCTTTGGGGGGGGTTATCAAGAGACCCAGTACTTC.

The chain links TRBV30 to TRBJ2-1; TRBD2 aligns across 8 bases. In germline, CDR1 is GTSNPN, CDR2 SVGIG (reference sequence). V shed 0 bases, J shed 3 bases, and the junction held 7 bases outside the gene matches. The CDR3 is made up of 16 amino acids. For the CDR3, the DNA is TGTGCCTGGAGTGTGTTTATAGCGGGGAGCTACAATGAGCAGTTCTTC. Amino acids: CAWSVFIAGSYNEQFF. The full variable domain, rest sourced from reference TRBV30 and TRBJ2-1, is SQTIHQWPATLVQPVGSPLSLECTVEGTSNPNLYWYRQAAGRGLQLLFYSVGIGQISSEVPQNLSASRPQDRQFILSSKKLLLSDSGFYLCAWSVFIAGSYNEQFFGPGTRLTVL.

The chain joins TRBV28 to TRBJ1-4; 9 positions match TRBD1. The J segment lost 4 bases and the V segment lost 5 bases, leaving 8 bases of the junction unmatched. The CDR3 runs to 16 residues. Germline CDR1 is MDHEN and CDR2 is SYDVKM. For the CDR3, the DNA is TGTGCCAGCAGTCCCGGGACAGGGTATATTAATGAAAAACTGTTTTTT. Its translation is CASSPGTGYINEKLFF.

The genes are TRBV4-1 and TRBJ2-1; 7 nucleotides line up with TRBD1. This CDR3 contains 18 residues. V shed 3 bases, J shed 9 bases, and the junction held 20 bases outside the gene matches. Germline V CDR1 and CDR2: MGHRA, YSYEKL. Here the CDR3 reads CASSHVGPWQGDESEQFF. CDR3 sequence (DNA): TGCGCCAGCAGCCACGTAGGGCCCTGGCAGGGGGACGAGAGTGAGCAGTTCTTC.

The CDR3 reads CASRVSGETQYF. CDR3 nucleotides: TGTGCCAGCAGGGTCTCGGGTGAGACCCAGTACTTC. V is TRBV7-9 and J is TRBJ2-5; the D is unclear. The CDR3 is 12 amino acids. CDR1 is SEHNR and CDR2 is FQNEAQ in the germline V gene (reference sequence). V gave up 6 bases and J gave up 5 bases, with 10 bases separating them.

This clone was observed a single time. The V call is TRBV6-6, the J call TRBJ1-5; no reliable D call. Per germline, CDR1 MNHNY and CDR2 SVGAGI (reference sequence). V was pared by 6 bases and J by 1 base, with 7 bases between. This CDR3 is built from 13 residues. In nucleotides, the CDR3 is TGTGCCAGCAGATTACAGAGCAATCAGCCCCAGCATTTT. This translates into CASRLQSNQPQHF.

The V and J genes are TRBV27 and TRBJ2-5; D gene uncertain. The better agreement between TRBJ2-7 and the DNA end casts doubt on the J call. This CDR3 contains 13 residues. CDR1 is MNHEY, CDR2 SMNVEV, per germline (reference sequence). CDR3 sequence: CASSHSGSYEQYF. CDR3 nucleotide sequence: TGTGCCAGCAGTCATTCAGGCTCCTACGAGCAGTACTTC.

The chain employs TRBV6-1 and TRBJ2-5, with 8 positions matching TRBD1. Trimming took 1 base from V and 4 from J; bases not matched to a gene: 8. The CDR3 loop spans 16 amino acids. Germline CDR1 and CDR2: MNHNS and SASEGT. CDR3 loop: CASSEETGDGRETQYF. The CDR3, as DNA: TGTGCCAGCAGTGAAGAGACAGGGGATGGTAGAGAGACCCAGTACTTC.

The chain uses TRBV9 and TRBJ2-3; 12 nucleotides line up with TRBD2. Losses at the gene ends were 4 bases for V and 5 bases for J; bases not matched to a gene: 8. This CDR3 has 16 amino acids. Germline V gene data show CDR1 as SGDLS and CDR2 as YYNGEE. The CDR3 sequence: CASSPRLAGAGDTQYF. The CDR3, as DNA: TGTGCCAGCAGCCCACGACTAGCGGGGGCTGGAGATACGCAGTATTTT.

The chain is built from TRBV7-8 and TRBJ2-5, with 12 positions matching TRBD1. The J call is uncertain, as TRBJ2-7 better fits the DNA end. The germline CDR1 and CDR2 sequences are SGHVS and FQNEAQ. CDR3 length: 14 residues. The DNA for the CDR3 is TGTGCCAGCAGCCTCGGGACAGGGGGCATCGAGCAGTACTTC. Encoded protein: CASSLGTGGIEQYF.

The rearrangement uses TRBV7-2 and TRBJ1-1, with unresolved D. Germline CDR1 is SGHTA and CDR2 is FQGNSA. The CDR3 length is 15 residues. Between the trimmed V and J ends, which lost 1 base and 3 bases, there was a span of 12 bases. The CDR3 coding sequence is TGTGCCAGCAGCTTAGGGGCAGGCTCGTACACTGAAGCTTTCTTT. It translates to CASSLGAGSYTEAFF.

The rearrangement links TRBV27 to TRBJ2-1; 8 nucleotides align to TRBD1. The V and J ends lost 8 bases and 4 bases, in that order; junction bases with no gene match: 4. In germline, CDR1 is MNHEY, CDR2 SMNVEV (reference sequence). The CDR3 consists of 13 residues. For the CDR3, the DNA is TGTGCCAGCGGAACAGGGGGGTACAATGAGCAGTTCTTC. Its translation: CASGTGGYNEQFF.

The chain links TRBV27 to TRBJ1-4; 9 bases agree with TRBD1. J gave up 10 bases and V 5 bases, and 11 bases lay outside the gene matches. From germline, CDR1 is MNHEY and CDR2 SMNVEV (reference sequence). The CDR3 has 15 amino acids. CDR3 protein: CASSLQGARLGKLFF. The CDR3 DNA follows: TGTGCCAGCAGTCTACAGGGGGCCAGGTTAGGAAAACTGTTTTTT.

About this clone: The CDR3 ends on some other residue instead of the conserved phenylalanine or tryptophan, so this is likely a read error. V gene TRBV7-2 combines with J gene TRBJ1-2; 7 bases are shared with TRBD1. Germline V gene sequence: CDR1 SGHTA, CDR2 FQGNSA. The CDR3 is made up of 14 amino acids. V gave up 5 bases and J gave up 4 bases; unmatched junction bases: 7. As DNA, the CDR3 is TGTGCCAGCAGCCCGACAGGGCCAACCTATGGCTACACCCTC. It is translated as CASSPTGPTYGYTL.

This clone has just one count. Here the CDR3 reads CASGVTGPTDTQYF. The DNA for the CDR3 is TGTGCCAGCGGGGTGACAGGGCCCACAGATACGCAGTATTTT. V and J are TRBV6-5 and TRBJ2-3; 7 nucleotides line up with TRBD1. Germline-derived CDR1 and CDR2 are MNHEY and SVGAGI. V shed 8 bases and J 2 bases; nucleotides not matched to a gene: 7. This CDR3 is 14 amino acids long.

The rearrangement links TRBV5-4 to TRBJ2-2; 9 bases are shared with TRBD1. V lost 3 bases and J lost 6; bases outside the gene matches: 9. This CDR3 spans 16 amino acids. The germline CDR1 and CDR2 sequences are SGHNT and YYREEE (reference sequence). CDR3 in amino acids: CASSSRDREEPGELFF. The DNA of the CDR3 is TGTGCCAGCAGCTCAAGGGACAGGGAAGAGCCCGGGGAGCTGTTTTTT. Full variable domain (remainder filled in from reference TRBV5-4 and TRBJ2-2): ETGVTQSPTHLIKTRGQQVTLRCSSQSGHNTVSWYQQALGQGPQFIFQYYREEENGRGNFPPRFSGLQFPNYSSELNVNALELDDSALYLCASSSRDREEPGELFFGEGSRLTVL.

The chain joins TRBV19 to TRBJ2-1; TRBD2 agrees at 12 bases. Trimming cost V 6 bases and J 9 bases; bases outside gene matches: 6. Germline V gene data show CDR1 as LNHDA and CDR2 as SQIVND (reference sequence). CDR3 length: 14 amino acids. DNA for the CDR3: TGTGCCAGTAGCCCTAGCGGGGGGGCCAGTGAGCAGTTCTTC. Encoded protein: CASSPSGGASEQFF.

The rearrangement links TRBV19 to TRBJ1-3; 9 bases agree with TRBD1. This CDR3 comprises 16 residues. The trim removed 4 bases at V and 2 bases at J, leaving 6 bases unmatched. Germline assignment: CDR1 LNHDA and CDR2 SQIVND (reference sequence). The CDR3 nucleotides read TGTGCCAGTAGTAATCAAGACAGGGGGGCTGGAAACACCATATATTTT. Protein product: CASSNQDRGAGNTIYF.

The rearrangement links TRBV4-3 to TRBJ1-2; the D gene is possibly TRBD1 (6 bases). The CDR3 spans 16 residues. Trimming took 1 base from V and 5 from J, leaving 17 bases between them. Germline CDR1 LGHNA, CDR2 YSLEER. The CDR3 region has the DNA TGCGCCAGCAGCCAAGGGCCGGACAGAGACGGATATGGCTACACCTTC. It translates to CASSQGPDRDGYGYTF.

The V call is TRBV6-6, the J call TRBJ2-2; D gene unclear. This CDR3 spans 13 amino acids. V shed 7 bases and J shed 9 bases, with 15 bases lying between them. Germline loops: CDR1 MNHNY, CDR2 SVGAGI (reference sequence). CDR3 bases: TGTGCCAGCAACATAAGTCCCCAAAGGGAGCTGTTTTTT. It yields the protein CASNISPQRELFF.

The chain uses TRBV7-9 and TRBJ1-1, with D possibly TRBD1 on 5 matching bases. The CDR3 runs 15 residues. V lost 1 base and J lost 2, with 11 bases in between. Germline V gene data show CDR1 as SEHNR and CDR2 as FQNEAQ (reference sequence). CDR3 DNA sequence: TGTGCCAGCAGCTTAGGGGGGGATAACAACACTGAAGCTTTCTTT. It is translated as CASSLGGDNNTEAFF. Full variable domain (missing parts from reference TRBV7-9 and TRBJ1-1): DTGVSQNPRHKITKRGQNVTFRCDPISEHNRLYWYRQTLGQGPEFLTYFQNEAQLEKSRLLSDRFSAERPKGSFSTLEIQRTEQGDSAMYLCASSLGGDNNTEAFFGQGTRLTVV.

The V call is TRBV27, the J call TRBJ2-7; a weak D match, TRBD1 (6 bases). Germline assignment: CDR1 MNHEY and CDR2 SMNVEV (reference sequence). Between the trimmed V and J ends, which lost 6 bases and 3 bases, there was a span of 18 bases. This CDR3 region has 15 residues. The chain's CDR3 is CASRISGDIFYEQYF. As DNA, the CDR3 is TGTGCCAGCAGAATCTCAGGGGACATATTCTACGAGCAGTACTTC.

The chain couples TRBV11-2 to TRBJ2-3; D remains ambiguous. Germline V CDR1 and CDR2: SGHAT, FQNNGV. V was trimmed by 5 bases and J by 0 bases, leaving 6 bases between them. The CDR3 has 13 residues. CDR3 nucleotide sequence: TGTGCCAGCAGCCCCTCTAGCACAGATACGCAGTATTTT. It is translated as CASSPSSTDTQYF.